This T cell receptor (beta chain) was captured by sequencing in a study of T cell responses to AZD1222 COVID-19 vaccine. General study findings and limits: Unmutated variant regions reportedly attract nearly half of all spike-specific TCRs. Increases in Spike-specific TCR breadth and depth were seen after two AZD1222 doses. Females made up more of the donors, who were largely white British, and clonal diversity may have come out too low.

The CDR3 sequence is 15 residues long. Between the trimmed V and J ends, which lost 2 bases and 0 bases, there was a span of 9 bases. Germline V gene lookup returns CDR1 SGDLS and CDR2 YYNGEE. The assay was immunoSEQ multiplex PCR, and TCRdb's table has in-frame clones only and misses some. Here the sample spans some 130,000 clones, over 85% being singletons. A word on this clone: The antigen is undetermined.

The chain joins TRBV9 to TRBJ1-3; D perhaps matches TRBD1 (5 bases). The TCR originated in an adult in good health. The sequencing used peripheral blood, collected on day 0 of AZD1222 vaccination. The CDR3 reads CASSVDTSSGNTIYF. CDR3 bases: TGTGCCAGCAGCGTGGACACGAGCTCTGGAAACACCATATATTTT.